A few counts support the clone carrying this TCR beta chain. What it binds is not known. Reverse transcription of all isolated RNA meant that expressed TCRB transcripts were sequenced. TCRdb keeps only in-frame clones here, not all; method: immunoSEQ multiplex PCR. The sample gives hundreds of thousands of clones, more than 12% of which show up once; 0.035% to 0.04% is in the top ten. The data were taken from a study of beta chain features in type 1 diabetes. Study-level points and caveats: VDJ junctions sequenced from type 1 diabetes patients showed fewer insertions and more deletions. Type 1 diabetes patients showed a moderate but significant shortening of TCRB CDR3s in all four CD4+ subsets. These data did not resolve whether HLA type affects TCRB rearrangement.

By way of CD45RO/CCR7/CD25/CD127/CD95/CD27, the CD4+ regulatory, stem cell-like memory, central memory and naive cells were sorted. The CDR3 extends over 15 amino acids. Germline V gene sequence: CDR1 PRHDT, CDR2 FYEKMQ (reference sequence). V was shortened by 1 base and J by 1 base, with 10 bases between the two germline ends. This receptor was identified in a man aged 18 to 30 with type 1 diabetes. Material for sequencing was naive CD4+ T cells from blood. This rearrangement joins TRBV13 to TRBJ1-1, with D perhaps matching TRBD1 (6 bases). The CDR3 DNA is TGTGCCAGCAGCTTAGCGACGACAGGGAACACTGAAGCTTTCTTT. Its protein is CASSLATTGNTEAFF.